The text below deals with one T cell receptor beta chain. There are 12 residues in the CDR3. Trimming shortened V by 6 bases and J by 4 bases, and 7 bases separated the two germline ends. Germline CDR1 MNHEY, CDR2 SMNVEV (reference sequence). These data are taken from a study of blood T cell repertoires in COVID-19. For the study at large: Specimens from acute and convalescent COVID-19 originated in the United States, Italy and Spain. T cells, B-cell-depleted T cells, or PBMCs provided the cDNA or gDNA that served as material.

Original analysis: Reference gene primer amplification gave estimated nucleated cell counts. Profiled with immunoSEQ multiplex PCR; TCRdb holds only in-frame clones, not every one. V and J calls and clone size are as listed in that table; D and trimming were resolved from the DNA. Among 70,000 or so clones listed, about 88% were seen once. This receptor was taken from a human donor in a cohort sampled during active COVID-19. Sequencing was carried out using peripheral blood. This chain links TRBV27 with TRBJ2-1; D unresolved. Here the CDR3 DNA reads TGTGCCAGCAGACACGGGTACAATGAGCAGTTCTTC. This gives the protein CASRHGYNEQFF.